This T cell receptor beta chain originates from a study of monozygotic twins with inflammatory bowel disease. This CDR3 contains 15 residues. Every TCR library drew on approximately 3.5 ug of total RNA. TCRdb processed the 5' RACE reads again and assigns one entry to each CDR3 protein, with no DNA. The table lists about 160,000 distinct CDR3 sequences, with 2.4% in the top ten. The clonotype was recovered from a human donor with ulcerative colitis or Crohn's disease, or a healthy co-twin of an affected twin (not recorded which). The sample comprised blood. The chain has TRBV12-3 or TRBV12-4 and TRBJ1-5; TCRdb picks TRBD1, but there is no DNA to check that call. CDR3 protein: CASTLGRQGSQPQHF.